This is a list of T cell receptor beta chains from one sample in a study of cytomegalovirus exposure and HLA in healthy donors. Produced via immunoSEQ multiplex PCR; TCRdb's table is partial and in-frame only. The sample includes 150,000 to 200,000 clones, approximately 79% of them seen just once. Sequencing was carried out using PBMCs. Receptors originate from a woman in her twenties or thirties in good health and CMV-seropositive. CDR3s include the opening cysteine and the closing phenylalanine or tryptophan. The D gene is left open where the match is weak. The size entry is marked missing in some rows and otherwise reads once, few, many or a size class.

cdr3_nt: TGTGCCAGCAGCCAATACAGGGGCGAAGCTTTCTTT
cdr3_aa: CASSQYRGEAFF
v_call: TRBV11-2
clone_size: once
j_call: TRBJ1-1
d_call: TRBD1

cdr3_nt: TGCAGCGTGCGGGAACCTGGGCGGGAGACCCAGTACTTC
cdr3_aa: CSVREPGRETQYF
v_call: TRBV29-1
clone_size: few
j_call: TRBJ2-5
d_call: .

cdr3_nt: TGTGCCAGCAGCGCGACAGGGGGCCTGAACACTGAAGCTTTCTTT
cdr3_aa: CASSATGGLNTEAFF
v_call: TRBV7-9
clone_size: .
j_call: TRBJ1-1
d_call: TRBD1

cdr3_nt: TGTGCCAGCACCCCGACAGACGGAGGGCTGACTGAAGCTTTCTTT
cdr3_aa: CASTPTDGGLTEAFF
v_call: TRBV11-3
clone_size: .
j_call: TRBJ1-1
d_call: .

cdr3_nt: TGTGCCAGCAGCTTAGTTTCAGGGGCTAACAATCAGCCCCAGCATTTT
cdr3_aa: CASSLVSGANNQPQHF
v_call: TRBV7-2
clone_size: .
j_call: TRBJ1-5
d_call: .

cdr3_nt: TGTGCCAGCAGCTTAGTCGGCGGGAGGGCTCATCCCTACAATGAGCAGTTCTTC
cdr3_aa: CASSLVGGRAHPYNEQFF
v_call: TRBV7-8
clone_size: .
j_call: TRBJ2-1
d_call: TRBD2

cdr3_nt: TGTGCCAGCGGAGCTTTGACCTCCTACGAGCAGTACTTC
cdr3_aa: CASGALTSYEQYF
v_call: TRBV27
clone_size: .
j_call: TRBJ2-7
d_call: .

cdr3_nt: TGTGCCAGCAGCTTCGCGGCGGGAGTTATGTATGAGCAGTTCTTC
cdr3_aa: CASSFAAGVMYEQFF
v_call: TRBV7-8
clone_size: .
j_call: TRBJ2-1
d_call: TRBD2

cdr3_nt: TGTGCCAGCAGCCCTTTAACGACAGTGAACACTGAAGCTTTCTTT
cdr3_aa: CASSPLTTVNTEAFF
v_call: TRBV6-1
clone_size: .
j_call: TRBJ1-1
d_call: .

cdr3_nt: TGTGCCACCAGCGTATGGACACTTTTCGCGCCCCAGCATTTT
cdr3_aa: CATSVWTLFAPQHF
v_call: TRBV15
clone_size: .
j_call: TRBJ1-5
d_call: .

cdr3_nt: TGCGCCAGCAGCCCGGGGGTGACTAGTGGGTTAAATGAGCAGTTCTTC
cdr3_aa: CASSPGVTSGLNEQFF
v_call: TRBV5-1
clone_size: .
j_call: TRBJ2-1
d_call: .

cdr3_nt: TGTGCCAGCAGCTCCGCCGGGGGAGGTGGATGGAGCAATCAGCCCCAGCATTTT
cdr3_aa: CASSSAGGGGWSNQPQHF
v_call: TRBV28
clone_size: .
j_call: TRBJ1-5
d_call: .

cdr3_nt: TGTGCCAGCTCACCAGGGACAGTCGGATATAGCAATCAGCCCCAGCATTTT
cdr3_aa: CASSPGTVGYSNQPQHF
v_call: TRBV18
clone_size: .
j_call: TRBJ1-5
d_call: TRBD1

cdr3_nt: TGCGCCAGCAGCGACGACAGGGGATACGAGCAGTACTTC
cdr3_aa: CASSDDRGYEQYF
v_call: TRBV5-1
clone_size: .
j_call: TRBJ2-7
d_call: TRBD1

cdr3_nt: TGTGCCACCTCTTTAAGCGGGGGATACAATGAGCAGTTCTTC
cdr3_aa: CATSLSGGYNEQFF
v_call: TRBV15
clone_size: .
j_call: TRBJ2-1
d_call: TRBD2

cdr3_nt: TGCGCCAGCAGCTTACAAAAGACAGGGGGGACGGGTATGAACACTGAAGCTTTCTTT
cdr3_aa: CASSLQKTGGTGMNTEAFF
v_call: TRBV5-1
clone_size: few
j_call: TRBJ1-1
d_call: TRBD1

cdr3_nt: TGTGCCAGCAGCGCAGGACTTCCAGGGGGCGGGGAGCTGTTTTTT
cdr3_aa: CASSAGLPGGGELFF
v_call: TRBV9
clone_size: once
j_call: TRBJ2-2
d_call: TRBD1

cdr3_nt: TGTGCCAGCAGCGCCGGACTAGCTCCGACTGATACGCAGTATTTT
cdr3_aa: CASSAGLAPTDTQYF
v_call: TRBV9
clone_size: .
j_call: TRBJ2-3
d_call: TRBD2

cdr3_nt: TGTGCCAGCAGTGGCAGTGGGAGTGTTTACGAGCAGTACTTC
cdr3_aa: CASSGSGSVYEQYF
v_call: TRBV6-1
clone_size: .
j_call: TRBJ2-7
d_call: .

cdr3_nt: TGTGCCAGCAGCAAAAGGCGACAATCGTATGGCTACACCTTC
cdr3_aa: CASSKRRQSYGYTF
v_call: TRBV13
clone_size: .
j_call: TRBJ1-2
d_call: .

cdr3_nt: TGTGCCAGCACCCTGGACAGGGCGGTAACCTACGAGCAGTACTTC
cdr3_aa: CASTLDRAVTYEQYF
v_call: TRBV11-3
clone_size: few
j_call: TRBJ2-7
d_call: TRBD1

cdr3_nt: TGTGCCAGCAGCGAAGTGACACCGAGCCATGAGCAGTTCTTC
cdr3_aa: CASSEVTPSHEQFF
v_call: TRBV7-9
clone_size: .
j_call: TRBJ2-1
d_call: .

cdr3_nt: TGCGCCAGCAGCCAAGATTGGGCTAGCTGGAATGAGCAGTTCTTC
cdr3_aa: CASSQDWASWNEQFF
v_call: TRBV4-1
clone_size: .
j_call: TRBJ2-1
d_call: .

cdr3_nt: TGTGCCAGCGGTTTAGTAGCGAACACCGGGGAGCTGTTTTTT
cdr3_aa: CASGLVANTGELFF
v_call: TRBV21-1
clone_size: .
j_call: TRBJ2-2
d_call: .

cdr3_nt: TGTGCCACCAGCAGAATACTAGCGGGAGTCACCGGGGAGCTGTTTTTT
cdr3_aa: CATSRILAGVTGELFF
v_call: TRBV15
clone_size: .
j_call: TRBJ2-2
d_call: TRBD2

cdr3_nt: TGTGCCAGCAGCGACAGGGCGGCTTACGAGCAGTACTTC
cdr3_aa: CASSDRAAYEQYF
v_call: TRBV11-3
clone_size: few
j_call: TRBJ2-7
d_call: TRBD1

cdr3_nt: TGCGCCAGCAGCTTTGGGCAGGGGGGCTCCTACGAGCAGTACTTC
cdr3_aa: CASSFGQGGSYEQYF
v_call: TRBV5-1
clone_size: .
j_call: TRBJ2-7
d_call: .

cdr3_nt: TGCAGCGTTTTCGATCCGGGACAGGGGGAGACCGGGGAGCTGTTTTTT
cdr3_aa: CSVFDPGQGETGELFF
v_call: TRBV29-1
clone_size: .
j_call: TRBJ2-2
d_call: TRBD1